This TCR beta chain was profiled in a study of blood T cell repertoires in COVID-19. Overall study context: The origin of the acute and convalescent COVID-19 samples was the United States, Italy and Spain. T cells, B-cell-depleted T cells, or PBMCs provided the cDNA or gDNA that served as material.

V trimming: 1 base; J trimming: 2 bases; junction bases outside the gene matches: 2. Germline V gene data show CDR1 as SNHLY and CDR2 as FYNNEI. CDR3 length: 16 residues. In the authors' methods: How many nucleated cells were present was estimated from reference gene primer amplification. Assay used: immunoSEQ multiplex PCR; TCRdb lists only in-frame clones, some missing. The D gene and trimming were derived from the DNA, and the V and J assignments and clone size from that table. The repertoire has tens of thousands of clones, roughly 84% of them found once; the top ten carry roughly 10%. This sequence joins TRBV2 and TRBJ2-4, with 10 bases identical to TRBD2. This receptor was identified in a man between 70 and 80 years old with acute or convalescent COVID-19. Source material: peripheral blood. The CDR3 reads CASSEERGGTKNIQYF. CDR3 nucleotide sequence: TGTGCCAGCAGTGAAGAGCGGGGGGGAACCAAAAACATTCAGTACTTC.